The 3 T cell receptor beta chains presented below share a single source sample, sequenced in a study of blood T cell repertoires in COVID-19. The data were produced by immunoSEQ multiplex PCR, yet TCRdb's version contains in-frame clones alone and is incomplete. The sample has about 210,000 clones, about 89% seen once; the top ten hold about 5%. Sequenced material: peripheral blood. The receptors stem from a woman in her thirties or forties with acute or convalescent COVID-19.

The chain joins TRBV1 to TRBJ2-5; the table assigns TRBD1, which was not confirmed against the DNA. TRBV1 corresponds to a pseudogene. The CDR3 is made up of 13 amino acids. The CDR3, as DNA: TGCACCAGCAGCCAAGGGGCCCCAGAGACCCAGTACTTC. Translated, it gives CTSSQGAPETQYF.

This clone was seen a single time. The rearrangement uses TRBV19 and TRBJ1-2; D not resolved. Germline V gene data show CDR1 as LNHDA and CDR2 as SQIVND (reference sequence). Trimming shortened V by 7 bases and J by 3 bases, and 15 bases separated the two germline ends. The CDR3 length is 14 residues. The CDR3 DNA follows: TGTGCCAGTACCCCCTCGGTAGCATACTATGGCTACACCTTC. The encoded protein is CASTPSVAYYGYTF.

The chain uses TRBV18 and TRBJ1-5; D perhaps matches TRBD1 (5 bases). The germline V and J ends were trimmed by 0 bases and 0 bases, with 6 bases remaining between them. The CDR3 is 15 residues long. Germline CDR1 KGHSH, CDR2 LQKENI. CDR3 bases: TGTGCCAGCTCACCACCAAGGGGTAGCAATCAGCCCCAGCATTTT. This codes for CASSPPRGSNQPQHF.